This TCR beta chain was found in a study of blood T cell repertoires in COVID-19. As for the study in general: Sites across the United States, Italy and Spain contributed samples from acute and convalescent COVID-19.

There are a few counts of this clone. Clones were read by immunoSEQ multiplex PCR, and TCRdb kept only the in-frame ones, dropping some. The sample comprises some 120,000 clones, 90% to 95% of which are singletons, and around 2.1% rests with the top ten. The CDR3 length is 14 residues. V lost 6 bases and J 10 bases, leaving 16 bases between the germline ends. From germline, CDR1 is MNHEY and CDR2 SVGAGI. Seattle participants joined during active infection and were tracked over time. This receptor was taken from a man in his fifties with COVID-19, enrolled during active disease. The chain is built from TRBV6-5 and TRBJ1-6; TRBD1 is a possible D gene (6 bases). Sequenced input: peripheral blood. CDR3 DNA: TGTGCCAGCAGGCCCTGGAAGGGGGACTCACCCCTCCACTTT. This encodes CASRPWKGDSPLHF.